The rows below give T cell receptor beta chains drawn from one sample of a study of technical replicates of blood from a handful of donors. Using immunoSEQ multiplex PCR, the repertoire was profiled, and TCRdb retains in-frame clones only, with some absent. The repertoire holds around 79,000 clones, with 91% as singletons. The sequenced sample was T cells isolated from PBMCs. The receptors derive from a human donor in good health. Some clones in this sample may be carry-over from other donors' samples. Each CDR3 is given with its conserved first and last residue. A D gene is named only where the DNA matches it firmly. Rows give clone size only sometimes, using once, few, many, or a class for an expanded clone.

j_call,clone_size,v_call,d_call,cdr3_aa,cdr3_nt
TRBJ2-7,.,TRBV28,TRBD1,CASAGTGPYEQYF,TGTGCCAGCGCCGGGACAGGGCCCTACGAGCAGTACTTC
TRBJ2-2,.,TRBV6-6,TRBD1,CASSYSQGAGAGELFF,TGTGCCAGCAGTTACTCACAGGGGGCGGGAGCCGGGGAGCTGTTTTTT
TRBJ1-5,.,TRBV6-1,.,CASSLDGNQPQHF,TGTGCCAGCAGCTTAGACGGGAATCAGCCCCAGCATTTT
TRBJ2-7,.,TRBV6-5,.,CASSYTGIYEQYF,TGTGCCAGCAGTTACACAGGGATCTACGAGCAGTACTTC
TRBJ1-4,.,TRBV15,TRBD1,CATSSGQVNEKLFF,TGTGCCACCAGCAGCGGACAGGTTAACGAAAAACTGTTTTTT
TRBJ1-1,.,TRBV19,.,CASSIPGGTEAFF,TGTGCCAGTAGTATCCCGGGGGGGACTGAAGCTTTCTTT
TRBJ2-5,.,TRBV7-2,.,CASSLVSGSQETQYF,TGTGCCAGCAGCTTAGTTAGCGGTTCACAAGAGACCCAGTACTTC
TRBJ1-1,few,TRBV27,.,CASSLSQFNTEAFF,TGTGCCAGCAGTTTGTCCCAATTCAACACTGAAGCTTTCTTT
TRBJ1-4,few,TRBV6-5,.,CASSYLGEKLFF,TGTGCCAGCAGTTACCTCGGTGAAAAACTGTTTTTT
TRBJ1-2,.,TRBV5-6,TRBD1,CASSLGDRGVVGYTF,TGTGCCAGCAGCTTGGGGGACAGGGGCGTTGTTGGCTACACCTTC
TRBJ2-6,.,TRBV9,TRBD1,CASLRTGASGANVLTF,TGTGCCAGCCTCCGGACAGGGGCTTCCGGGGCCAACGTCCTGACTTTC
TRBJ1-3,.,TRBV29-1,TRBD1,CSVGQGASGNTIYF,TGCAGCGTTGGACAGGGGGCCTCTGGAAACACCATATATTTT
TRBJ2-5,.,TRBV7-2,TRBD2,CASRTGGGETQYF,TGTGCCAGCCGGACTGGGGGGGGAGAGACCCAGTACTTC
TRBJ1-3,.,TRBV9,.,CASGPVFSGNTIYF,TGTGCCAGCGGCCCTGTCTTCTCTGGAAACACCATATATTTT
TRBJ1-5,.,TRBV15,TRBD1,CATSGGTGGSNQPQHF,TGTGCCACCAGCGGGGGGACAGGGGGCTCCAATCAGCCCCAGCATTTT
TRBJ2-7,.,TRBV7-7,.,CASSPAGGSYEQYF,TGTGCTAGCAGCCCAGCCGGCGGATCCTACGAGCAGTACTTC
TRBJ2-7,once,TRBV11-2,.,CASSPSYEQYF,TGTGCCAGCAGCCCTTCCTACGAGCAGTACTTC
TRBJ2-7,.,TRBV30,TRBD2,CAWTGLAGKYEQYF,TGTGCCTGGACTGGACTAGCGGGAAAATACGAGCAGTACTTC
TRBJ2-6,.,TRBV19,TRBD1,CASSVDRGKGSGANVLTF,TGTGCCAGTAGTGTAGACAGGGGGAAGGGCTCTGGGGCCAACGTCCTGACTTTC
TRBJ2-7,.,TRBV5-6,.,CASSQGPAQYF,TGTGCCAGCAGCCAGGGTCCCGCACAGTACTTC
TRBJ1-1,.,TRBV5-8,TRBD1,CASSLRQGAAEAFF,TGTGCCAGCAGCTTGAGACAGGGGGCCGCTGAAGCTTTCTTT
TRBJ2-7,.,TRBV10-2,.,CASSESTDYEQYF,TGCGCCAGCAGTGAGTCTACAGACTACGAGCAGTACTTC
TRBJ1-1,.,TRBV12-5,.,CASGLPGISFF,TGTGCTAGTGGTTTGCCAGGGATCTCTTTCTTT
TRBJ1-1,.,TRBV27,.,CASSLGGVTEAFF,TGTGCCAGCAGTTTAGGAGGGGTCACTGAAGCTTTCTTT
TRBJ2-2,.,TRBV29-1,TRBD1,CSVSPRDRVSTGELFF,TGCAGCGTGTCCCCCCGGGACAGGGTGAGCACCGGGGAGCTGTTTTTT
TRBJ2-3,once,TRBV27,.,CASSYGTRRTDTQYF,TGTGCCAGCAGTTACGGGACTCGTCGCACAGATACGCAGTATTTT
TRBJ1-1,.,TRBV11-2,.,CASSPLQGNTEAFF,TGTGCCAGCAGCCCACTACAGGGGAACACTGAAGCTTTCTTT
TRBJ2-2,.,TRBV6-5,.,CASSPGTELFF,TGTGCCAGCAGCCCGGGAACGGAGCTGTTTTTT
TRBJ1-2,.,TRBV11-2,.,CASSERPLVTSNFGYTF,TGTGCCAGCAGCGAGCGTCCTTTAGTTACTTCTAATTTTGGCTACACCTTC
TRBJ2-1,.,TRBV6-5,.,CASRLNKNEQFF,TGTGCCAGCAGACTAAACAAAAATGAGCAGTTCTTC
TRBJ2-3,.,TRBV4-3,.,CASSQDRRGREIKYTQYF,TGCGCCAGCAGCCAAGATCGGAGGGGCAGGGAGATAAAATATACGCAGTATTTT
TRBJ1-1,.,TRBV9,TRBD1,CASSALPTGPEAFF,TGTGCCAGCAGCGCCCTCCCGACAGGGCCTGAAGCTTTCTTT
TRBJ2-7,once,TRBV4-3,TRBD1,CASSLTSGTGSYEQYF,TGCGCCAGCAGTCTCACCTCCGGGACAGGCAGTTACGAGCAGTACTTC
TRBJ1-6,.,TRBV9,TRBD1,CASSGTGVRDSPLHF,TGTGCCAGCAGCGGGACAGGGGTTAGGGATTCACCCCTCCACTTT
TRBJ2-1,.,TRBV2,TRBD2,CASSDTSLFSGTSGRYGSYNEQFF,TGTGCCAGCAGTGATACGTCCCTATTTTCAGGGACTAGCGGGAGGTATGGCTCCTACAATGAGCAGTTCTTC
TRBJ1-1,.,TRBV6-1,.,CASSVQQGGGTEAFF,TGTGCCAGCAGCGTTCAACAGGGCGGAGGCACTGAAGCTTTCTTT
TRBJ2-3,.,TRBV5-1,.,CASSLVQGQGTQYF,TGCGCCAGCAGCTTGGTGCAGGGTCAGGGTACGCAGTATTTT
TRBJ2-1,.,TRBV9,TRBD2,CASSASGTSGRVEQFF,TGTGCCAGCAGCGCCTCCGGGACTAGCGGGAGGGTTGAGCAGTTCTTC
TRBJ2-7,.,TRBV6-6,.,CASSSTGSSEQYF,TGTGCCAGCAGTTCCACAGGGAGCAGCGAGCAGTACTTC
TRBJ2-3,.,TRBV4-3,TRBD2,CASSQREAGGADTQYF,TGCGCCAGCAGCCAGAGGGAAGCGGGAGGGGCAGATACGCAGTATTTT
TRBJ2-3,.,TRBV9,TRBD1,CASRPMDRAIDTQYF,TGTGCCAGCAGGCCCATGGACAGGGCTATAGATACGCAGTATTTT
TRBJ2-7,.,TRBV2,.,CASLGGLNEQYF,TGTGCCAGCCTGGGGGGTTTGAACGAGCAGTACTTC
TRBJ2-1,.,TRBV28,TRBD2,CASSPGGGSYNEQFF,TGTGCCAGCAGCCCGGGAGGTGGATCCTACAATGAGCAGTTCTTC
TRBJ1-4,.,TRBV13,TRBD1,CASSLSGTGGGKLFF,TGTGCCAGCAGCTTGTCCGGGACAGGGGGGGGAAAACTGTTTTTT
TRBJ2-1,.,TRBV30,TRBD2,CAWSGEREGLNEQFF,TGTGCCTGGAGCGGCGAGCGGGAGGGCCTCAATGAGCAGTTCTTC